Below are 19 T cell receptor beta chains sequenced from a single sample in a study of T cells in Graves' hyperthyroidism and ophthalmopathy (dated by TCRdb to the late 2010s). Library creation used multiplex PCR. The listed sequencing device is Illumina HiSeq 2000. Amplification of TCR beta CDR3 regions was carried out from RNA transcripts. The TCR CDR3 was subjected to a first round of RT-PCR using the HTBI primer set and the Qiagen OneStep RT-PCR kit. TCRdb reprocessed the public reads (quality trimming at Q25 with fastp, clone calling with MiXCR) and kept in-frame beta chains. Each record represents a unique CDR3 protein, reported with the most common genes and DNA among its rows. Across this sample there are 500,000 to 650,000 distinct CDR3 sequences, with just under 20% seen only once. The ten biggest clones cover about 50% of the sample. Source material: blood. Receptor source: a man aged 35-49 years with Graves' ophthalmopathy.

This rearrangement joins TRBV5-4 to TRBJ2-5; 7 bases map to TRBD2. CDR1 and CDR2 from the germline V gene are SGHNT and YYREEE (reference sequence). This CDR3 comprises 16 residues. Unmatched junction bases numbered 9, after V lost 0 bases and J lost 4 bases. CDR3 sequence: CASSLAGASGTETQYF. Here the CDR3 DNA reads TGTGCCAGCAGCTTGGCCGGGGCTAGCGGTACAGAGACCCAGTACTTC.

This clonotype has a count of ten or more. The junction shows a germline mismatch at one end, possibly a read error. The rearrangement uses TRBV7-7 and TRBJ1-1; D is possibly TRBD1 (6 bases). CDR1 and CDR2 from the germline V gene are SSHAT and FNYEAQ (reference sequence). This CDR3 comprises 17 residues. The CDR3, as DNA: TGTGCTAGCAGCCGGCTGGGGGTAGGACAGATGAACACTGAAGCTTTCTTT. Its protein product is CASSRLGVGQMNTEAFF. The complete variable domain, with remaining parts taken from reference TRBV7-7 and TRBJ1-1, reads GAGVSQSPRYKVTKRGQDVTLRCDPISSHATLYWYQQALGQGPEFLTYFNYEAQPDKSGLPSDRFSAERPEGSISTLTIQRTEQRDSAMYRCASSRLGVGQMNTEAFFGQGTRLTVV.

This clonotype was detected once. Written as DNA, the CDR3 is TGCAGTGCTAGGGCCGGGACAGTAGCCAAAAACATTCAGTACTTC. Translation gives CSARAGTVAKNIQYF. This chain joins TRBV20-1 and TRBJ2-4, with TRBD1 matching 7 bases. Germline V gives CDR1 DFQATT, CDR2 SNEGSKA (reference sequence). V dropped 3 bases and J dropped 0; count of bases not matched to a gene: 5. The CDR3 totals 15 residues.

The V and J genes are TRBV29-1 and TRBJ2-3; no reliable D call. Deletions cut 3 bases from V and 7 bases from J, with 11 bases between. The CDR3 covers 12 residues. Germline V gene lookup returns CDR1 SQVTM and CDR2 ANQGSEA. The CDR3 DNA follows: TGCAGCGTTGACGGCAGTAGAAATACGCAGTATTTT. Encoded protein: CSVDGSRNTQYF.

The rearrangement joins TRBV11-2 to TRBJ2-1, with 7 nucleotides matching TRBD2. V lost 5 bases, J lost 0 bases, and 16 bases stayed unmatched. The germline gives CDR1 SGHAT, CDR2 FQNNGV. The CDR3 sequence is 19 residues long. The CDR3, as DNA: TGTGCCAGCAGCCCCCGCCTCGGGGAGGGGTACAGCTCCTACAATGAGCAGTTCTTC. Translating it yields CASSPRLGEGYSSYNEQFF.

The gene calls are TRBV5-8 and TRBJ1-4; D is possibly TRBD1 (5 bases). Germline values: CDR1 SGHTS, CDR2 YDEGEE. The CDR3 has 14 residues. V was shortened by 4 bases and J by 8 bases, with 15 bases between the two germline ends. In DNA, the CDR3 is TGTGCCAGCAGCCTGGGGGAATTGCGAGAAAAACTGTTTTTT. Its protein is CASSLGELREKLFF.

This clonotype was detected only a few times. The V call is TRBV11-2, the J call TRBJ2-1, with 13 bases lining up with TRBD2. V gave up 8 bases and J gave up 3 bases; unmatched junction bases: 19. The CDR3 extends over 20 amino acids. Looked up from germline, CDR1 is SGHAT and CDR2 is FQNNGV. CDR3 in amino acids: CASGYPPTGTSGNHYNEQFF. The DNA of the CDR3 is TGTGCCAGCGGATACCCCCCTACCGGGACTAGCGGGAACCACTACAATGAGCAGTTCTTC.

This clonotype was seen a few times. CDR3 loop: CASGDRVETQYF. The CDR3 DNA is TGTGCCAGCGGTGACAGGGTAGAGACCCAGTACTTC. This chain uses TRBV28 with TRBJ2-5; 7 nucleotides agree with TRBD1. With 8 bases clipped from V and 4 bases from J, the junction kept 4 bases outside the gene matches. The CDR3 has 12 residues. Per the germline V gene, CDR1 is MDHEN and CDR2 is SYDVKM.

This clonotype occurred a few times. Written as DNA, the CDR3 is TGTGCCAGCACTGCTCGTGGGGGGGGCCTCACAGATACGCAGTATTTT. Its translation: CASTARGGGLTDTQYF. This rearrangement joins TRBV2 to TRBJ2-3, with D possibly matching TRBD2 (7 bases). V dropped 7 bases and J dropped 2 bases, with 19 bases sitting between them. The CDR3 totals 16 residues. The germline V gene has CDR1 SNHLY and CDR2 FYNNEI. Drawing the rest from reference TRBV2 and TRBJ2-3, the complete variable domain is EPEVTQTPSHQVTQMGQEVILRCVPISNHLYFYWYRQILGQKVEFLVSFYNNEISEKSEIFDDQFSVERPDGSNFTLKIRSTKLEDSAMYFCASTARGGGLTDTQYFGPGTRLTVL.

J is TRBJ1-5 and V is TRBV12-3 or TRBV12-4, with D possibly matching TRBD1 (6 bases). This CDR3 contains 16 residues. The germline V and J ends were trimmed by 6 bases and 4 bases, with 19 bases remaining between them. CDR3 amino acids: CASSPGTRGGNQPQHF. In DNA form, the CDR3 reads TGTGCCAGCAGCCCGGGGACACGGGGAGGGAATCAGCCCCAGCATTTT.

In this sample, this clonotype turned up a few times. The V gene is TRBV13, the J gene TRBJ2-3, with D perhaps TRBD2 (6 bases). CDR1 is PRHDT, CDR2 FYEKMQ, per germline (reference sequence). The CDR3 consists of 15 residues. V was pared by 7 bases and J by 3 bases, with 17 bases between. The DNA of the CDR3 is TGTGCCAGCACTTCGGGAGACTGGTCTACAGATACGCAGTATTTT. Amino acid sequence: CASTSGDWSTDTQYF. Together with reference TRBV13 and TRBJ2-3, the CDR3 gives the full variable domain: AAGVIQSPRHLIKEKRETATLKCYPIPRHDTVYWYQQGPGQDPQFLISFYEKMQSDKGSIPDRFSAQQFSDYHSELNMSSLELGDSALYFCASTSGDWSTDTQYFGPGTRLTVL.

This clonotype was detected only a few times. This chain connects TRBV5-1 to TRBJ1-6; D is possibly TRBD1 (5 bases). This CDR3 has 17 amino acids. CDR1 is SGHRS and CDR2 is YFSETQ in the germline V gene. V lost 0 bases to trimming and J lost 6 bases, with 16 bases between them. CDR3 DNA: TGCGCCAGCAGCTTGGGCCCAAGGGGCGTTAGTAATTCACCCCTCCACTTT. Translated, it gives CASSLGPRGVSNSPLHF.

J is TRBJ1-6 and V is TRBV13; D unresolved. The CDR3 is 12 amino acids. V was cut by 6 bases and J by 10 bases, with 10 bases left in between. Germline values: CDR1 PRHDT, CDR2 FYEKMQ (reference sequence). The CDR3 DNA follows: TGTGCCAGCAGTGACCTAGACTCACCCCTCCACTTT. Its translation is CASSDLDSPLHF.

This clonotype was counted ten times or more. The CDR3 region is CSAPPLVGGGRYEQYF. The CDR3 bases are TGCAGTGCTCCTCCCTTAGTGGGAGGGGGAAGGTACGAGCAGTACTTC. The chain combines TRBV20-1 with TRBJ2-7, with a tentative D call TRBD2 (7 bases). Germline-derived CDR1 and CDR2 are DFQATT and SNEGSKA (reference sequence). The CDR3 covers 16 residues. V lost 5 bases, J lost 4 bases, and 24 bases lay in between.

This clonotype has a count of ten or more. This chain connects TRBV5-1 to TRBJ1-2; 8 nucleotides agree with TRBD1. Germline V CDR1 and CDR2: SGHRS, YFSETQ. The CDR3 contains 17 residues. V lost 1 base to trimming and J lost 8 bases; unmatched junction nucleotides: 16. CDR3 protein: CASSLFPHDQGAGGYTF. The CDR3 DNA is TGCGCCAGCAGCTTGTTCCCCCACGACCAGGGGGCAGGAGGCTACACCTTC. The full variable domain, its missing parts supplied by reference TRBV5-1 and TRBJ1-2, is KAGVTQTPRYLIKTRGQQVTLSCSPISGHRSVSWYQQTPGQGLQFLFEYFSETQRNKGNFPGRFSGRQFSNSRSEMNVSTLELGDSALYLCASSLFPHDQGAGGYTFGSGTRLTVV.

This clonotype was counted only a few times. The chain links TRBV12-5 to TRBJ1-5; D not resolved. V was clipped by 9 bases and J by 6 bases, with 12 bases between them. The CDR3 is 12 residues long. Germline V gene sequence: CDR1 LGHNT, CDR2 FRNRAP. CDR3 sequence reads: CASRAPGQPQHF. The CDR3 coding sequence is TGTGCTAGCCGGGCGCCGGGTCAGCCCCAGCATTTT.

This clonotype was seen ten or more times. The chain has TRBV12-3 or TRBV12-4 and TRBJ1-4; maybe TRBD1 (5 bases). The germline V and J ends were trimmed by 3 bases and 3 bases, with 11 bases remaining between them. CDR3 length: 15 residues. CDR3 sequence reads: CASSLGGAANEKLFF. The CDR3 nucleotides are TGTGCCAGCAGTTTGGGAGGGGCGGCTAATGAAAAACTGTTTTTT.

The chain joins TRBV24-1 to TRBJ2-2; D is perhaps TRBD1 (6 bases). Trimming stripped 3 bases from V and 1 base from J, with 11 bases between. The CDR3 runs to 16 residues. Germline V gene sequence: CDR1 KGHDR, CDR2 SFDVKD. Here the CDR3 DNA reads TGTGCCACCAGTGATACGGGACACCAGAACACCGGGGAGCTGTTTTTT. It specifies CATSDTGHQNTGELFF.

This clonotype was seen at least ten times. The V and J genes are TRBV6-1 and TRBJ2-7; 7 nucleotides match TRBD2. The CDR3 totals 15 residues. CDR1 and CDR2 from the germline V gene are MNHNS and SASEGT. Germline trimming cut 1 base from V and 3 bases from J; bases unmatched to any gene: 6. CDR3 sequence reads: CASSEGTGGGYEQYF. As DNA, the CDR3 is TGTGCCAGCAGTGAAGGGACGGGGGGAGGCTACGAGCAGTACTTC.